The rows below give T cell receptor beta chains drawn from one sample of a study of blood T cell repertoires in COVID-19. Method: immunoSEQ multiplex PCR; TCRdb's copy keeps in-frame clones and lacks some. The sample lists 100,000 to 150,000 clones; roughly 90% were seen once. Input material: peripheral blood. The receptors come from a man aged 60-69 years with COVID-19, enrolled during active disease. The CDR3 runs from the conserved cysteine through the conserved F or W. The order of the fields is D gene, clone size, J gene, V gene, CDR3 protein, CDR3 DNA. D genes are given only for firm matches. Clone sizes are given selectively: once, few, many, or a class where the clone is expanded.

>NA|NA|TRBJ1-3|TRBV19
CASSTNRGNTIYF
TGTGCCAGTAGTACAAACAGGGGAAACACCATATATTTT
>NA|NA|TRBJ1-1|TRBV3-1/TRBV3-2
CASSNRAGDENTEAFF
TGTGCCAGCAGCAACCGGGCAGGGGACGAGAACACTGAAGCTTTCTTT
>TRBD1|NA|TRBJ1-6|TRBV19
CASSIPPAGGNSPLHF
TGTGCCAGTAGTATACCGCCGGCAGGGGGCAATTCACCCCTCCACTTT
>NA|NA|TRBJ1-3|TRBV10-3
CAITAGGETLTGNTIYF
TGTGCCATCACTGCGGGGGGAGAGACTCTAACTGGAAACACCATATATTTT
>TRBD2|NA|TRBJ2-1|TRBV6-5
CASSYHLAGGPSEQFF
TGTGCCAGCAGTTACCATCTAGCGGGAGGGCCCTCTGAGCAGTTCTTC
>NA|NA|TRBJ1-4|TRBV14
CASSPGFLEKLFF
TGTGCCAGCAGCCCAGGATTTTTGGAAAAACTGTTTTTT
>TRBD2|few|TRBJ2-5|TRBV11-2
CASSIRTSGTVGGVETQYF
TGTGCCAGCAGCATCCGGACTAGCGGGACGGTTGGGGGGGTTGAGACCCAGTACTTC
>NA|NA|TRBJ1-5|TRBV2
CASSGTRANQPQHF
TGTGCCAGCAGTGGGACACGGGCCAATCAGCCCCAGCATTTT
>NA|NA|TRBJ1-1|TRBV29-1
CSVRETYEAFF
TGCAGCGTTCGGGAAACCTACGAAGCTTTCTTT
>TRBD1|few|TRBJ2-2|TRBV5-5
CASNGQGQLNTGELFF
TGTGCCAGCAACGGACAGGGACAGCTGAACACCGGGGAGCTGTTTTTT
>NA|once|TRBJ1-2|TRBV24-1
CATSDLGQPYGYTF
TGTGCCACCAGTGACCTTGGACAGCCCTATGGCTACACCTTC
>TRBD1|NA|TRBJ1-1|TRBV28
CASSKPGQGGTEAFF
TGTGCCAGCAGTAAACCGGGACAGGGAGGGACTGAAGCTTTCTTT
>NA|NA|TRBJ2-1|TRBV24-1
CATSPSHTYNEQFF
TGTGCCACCAGCCCTAGCCATACATACAATGAGCAGTTCTTC
>NA|few|TRBJ1-2|TRBV24-1
CATSAGNYGYTF
TGTGCCACCAGTGCGGGTAACTATGGCTACACCTTC
>TRBD2|NA|TRBJ2-1|TRBV29-1
CSARTSGRGNEQFF
TGCAGCGCCCGGACTAGCGGGAGGGGCAATGAGCAGTTCTTC
>TRBD1|NA|TRBJ2-6|TRBV9
CASRDRMHPGANVLTF
TGTGCCAGCAGGGACAGGATGCACCCTGGGGCCAACGTCCTGACTTTC
>NA|NA|TRBJ2-2|TRBV6-5
CASSSFSGELFF
TGTGCCAGCAGTTCCTTTTCCGGGGAGCTGTTTTTT
>TRBD1|NA|TRBJ1-2|TRBV19
CASSPQRRTGALNYGYTF
TGTGCCAGTAGCCCTCAAAGACGGACAGGGGCCCTTAACTATGGCTACACCTTC
>NA|NA|TRBJ2-3|TRBV7-2
CASSLGSVEDTQYF
TGTGCCAGCAGCTTAGGGAGTGTGGAAGATACGCAGTATTTT
>NA|NA|TRBJ2-3|TRBV6-5
CASISGQKFTDTQYF
TGTGCCAGCATATCCGGACAGAAATTCACAGATACGCAGTATTTT
>TRBD1|once|TRBJ2-7|TRBV15
CATSAQSGGSIMEQYF
TGTGCCACCAGCGCCCAATCAGGGGGCTCTATTATGGAGCAGTACTTC
>TRBD1|NA|TRBJ2-1|TRBV4-3
CASSQDLIRDRGRSGSNNEQFF
TGCGCCAGCAGCCAAGATCTAATTAGGGACAGGGGGAGAAGCGGGAGCAACAATGAGCAGTTCTTC
>TRBD1|few|TRBJ2-2|TRBV5-4
CASSSGTGWTGELFF
TGTGCCAGCAGCTCCGGGACAGGGTGGACCGGGGAGCTGTTTTTT
>NA|NA|TRBJ1-1|TRBV11-3
CASSPHRGAEAFF
TGTGCCAGCAGCCCCCACCGCGGGGCAGAAGCTTTCTTT
>NA|NA|TRBJ1-2|TRBV7-8
CASSWTGTPDYGYTF
TGTGCCAGCAGCTGGACGGGGACACCAGACTATGGCTACACCTTC
>TRBD1|NA|TRBJ1-6|TRBV7-9
CASSLTTGQGLSSPLHF
TGTGCCAGCAGCTTAACAACGGGACAGGGTCTTTCATCACCCCTCCACTTT
>TRBD1|NA|TRBJ2-5|TRBV12-3/TRBV12-4
CASRSRGETQYF
TGTGCCAGCAGGAGCAGGGGGGAGACCCAGTACTTC
>NA|NA|TRBJ2-5|TRBV5-4
CASSLIRNQETQYF
TGTGCCAGCAGCTTAATTAGAAACCAAGAGACCCAGTACTTC
>TRBD2|NA|TRBJ2-5|TRBV10-3
CAISESGTSGETQYF
TGTGCCATCAGTGAGTCCGGGACTAGCGGGGAGACCCAGTACTTC
>NA|once|TRBJ2-5|TRBV9
CASSVGEGGETQYF
TGTGCCAGCAGCGTAGGGGAGGGGGGGGAGACCCAGTACTTC
>NA|NA|TRBJ1-1|TRBV6-2/TRBV6-3
CASSYEGAEAFF
TGTGCCAGCAGTTACGAGGGGGCTGAAGCTTTCTTT
>TRBD1|NA|TRBJ2-3|TRBV5-4
CASSLWDRGTDTQYF
TGTGCCAGCAGCTTGTGGGACAGGGGTACAGATACGCAGTATTTT
>NA|NA|TRBJ1-2|TRBV28
CASQSQMFYGYTF
TGTGCCAGTCAATCGCAGATGTTCTATGGCTACACCTTC
>NA|few|TRBJ2-1|TRBV6-4
CASSLGASYNEQFF
TGTGCCAGCAGCCTTGGGGCCTCCTACAATGAGCAGTTCTTC
>TRBD2|NA|TRBJ2-5|TRBV11-3
CATLTGEGTQYF
TGTGCCACCCTGACCGGGGAGGGGACCCAGTACTTC
>TRBD2|NA|TRBJ2-1|TRBV9
CASTPSGDYNEQFF
TGTGCCAGCACCCCGAGCGGGGACTACAATGAGCAGTTCTTC
>TRBD2|NA|TRBJ2-7|TRBV6-5
CASNPGLAASYEQYF
TGTGCCAGCAACCCGGGACTAGCGGCTTCCTACGAGCAGTACTTC
>NA|NA|TRBJ2-2|TRBV11-2
CASSFLRENTGELFF
TGTGCCAGCAGCTTTTTGCGGGAAAACACCGGGGAGCTGTTTTTT
>TRBD2|NA|TRBJ2-2|TRBV5-1
CASSSLTGGLTGELFF
TGCGCCAGCAGCTCCCTGACGGGAGGGCTCACCGGGGAGCTGTTTTTT
>TRBD2|NA|TRBJ2-5|TRBV5-1
CASSLASGGQETQYF
TGCGCCAGCAGCTTGGCTAGCGGAGGCCAAGAGACCCAGTACTTC
>TRBD1|NA|TRBJ1-2|TRBV18
CASSPGTGTNYGYTF
TGTGCCAGCTCACCAGGGACAGGGACTAACTATGGCTACACCTTC
>TRBD1|once|TRBJ2-1|TRBV7-3
CASSPQPGTEYNEQFF
TGTGCCAGCAGCCCTCAACCAGGGACAGAGTACAATGAGCAGTTCTTC
>TRBD1|NA|TRBJ2-7|TRBV11-3
CASSSYWTGREQYF
TGTGCCAGCAGCTCCTACTGGACAGGGCGCGAGCAGTACTTC
>TRBD1|NA|TRBJ1-5|TRBV2
CASSGQGAYQPQHF
TGTGCCAGCAGTGGACAGGGGGCTTATCAGCCCCAGCATTTT
>NA|NA|TRBJ1-2|TRBV28
CASHTGLGYTF
TGTGCCAGCCACACAGGGCTTGGCTACACCTTC
>NA|few|TRBJ1-5|TRBV6-5
CASSYSKGNNQPQHF
TGTGCCAGCAGTTACTCGAAGGGGAACAATCAGCCCCAGCATTTT
>TRBD2|NA|TRBJ2-7|TRBV10-1
CASSESWTSGSDEQYF
TGCGCCAGCAGTGAGTCCTGGACTAGCGGGAGCGACGAGCAGTACTTC
>NA|NA|TRBJ1-1|TRBV28
CASSLGRGQPHTEAFF
TGTGCCAGCAGTTTGGGGAGAGGACAGCCCCACACTGAAGCTTTCTTT
>TRBD1|NA|TRBJ2-7|TRBV11-3
CASSSQPGQGAYEQYF
TGTGCCAGCAGCTCACAGCCGGGACAGGGGGCTTACGAGCAGTACTTC
>TRBD2|NA|TRBJ2-2|TRBV28
CASSRRLAGGDGELFF
TGTGCCAGCAGTCGCCGACTAGCGGGAGGTGACGGGGAGCTGTTTTTT
>TRBD1|NA|TRBJ1-1|TRBV6-5
CASSSPGQEAFF
TGTGCCAGCAGTAGTCCGGGACAGGAGGCTTTCTTT
>TRBD2|NA|TRBJ2-1|TRBV6-2/TRBV6-3
CASSGIGTSGRRTYNEQFF
TGTGCCAGCAGTGGGATAGGGACTAGCGGGAGGAGGACCTACAATGAGCAGTTCTTC
>TRBD1|NA|TRBJ2-3|TRBV27
CASSDRGRDTQYF
TGTGCCAGCAGTGACAGGGGAAGAGATACGCAGTATTTT
>NA|NA|TRBJ1-5|TRBV25-1
CASSEYTDNQPQHF
TGTGCCAGCAGTGAATATACAGATAATCAGCCCCAGCATTTT
>NA|NA|TRBJ2-1|TRBV6-5
CASSSGRSSSYNEQFF
TGTGCCAGCAGTTCGGGTCGGTCGAGCTCCTACAATGAGCAGTTCTTC
>TRBD1|NA|TRBJ2-7|TRBV19
CASSIRPFDRGYEQYF
TGTGCCAGTAGTATTAGGCCCTTTGACAGGGGCTACGAGCAGTACTTC
>NA|NA|TRBJ2-1|TRBV7-2
CASSLQRTGQFF
TGTGCCAGCAGCTTACAGCGGACGGGGCAGTTCTTC